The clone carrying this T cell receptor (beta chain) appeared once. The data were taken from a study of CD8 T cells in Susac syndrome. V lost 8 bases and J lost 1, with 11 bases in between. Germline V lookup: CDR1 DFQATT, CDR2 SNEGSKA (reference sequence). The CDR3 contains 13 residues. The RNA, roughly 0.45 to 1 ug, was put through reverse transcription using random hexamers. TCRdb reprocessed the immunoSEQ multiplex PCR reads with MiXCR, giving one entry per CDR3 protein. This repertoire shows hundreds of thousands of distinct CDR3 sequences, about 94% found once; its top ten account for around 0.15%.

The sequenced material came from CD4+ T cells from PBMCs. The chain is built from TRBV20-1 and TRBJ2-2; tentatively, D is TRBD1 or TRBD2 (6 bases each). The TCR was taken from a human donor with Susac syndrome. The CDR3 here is CSSGAGNTGELFF. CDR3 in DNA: TGCAGTTCGGGGGCAGGGAACACCGGGGAGCTGTTTTTT.